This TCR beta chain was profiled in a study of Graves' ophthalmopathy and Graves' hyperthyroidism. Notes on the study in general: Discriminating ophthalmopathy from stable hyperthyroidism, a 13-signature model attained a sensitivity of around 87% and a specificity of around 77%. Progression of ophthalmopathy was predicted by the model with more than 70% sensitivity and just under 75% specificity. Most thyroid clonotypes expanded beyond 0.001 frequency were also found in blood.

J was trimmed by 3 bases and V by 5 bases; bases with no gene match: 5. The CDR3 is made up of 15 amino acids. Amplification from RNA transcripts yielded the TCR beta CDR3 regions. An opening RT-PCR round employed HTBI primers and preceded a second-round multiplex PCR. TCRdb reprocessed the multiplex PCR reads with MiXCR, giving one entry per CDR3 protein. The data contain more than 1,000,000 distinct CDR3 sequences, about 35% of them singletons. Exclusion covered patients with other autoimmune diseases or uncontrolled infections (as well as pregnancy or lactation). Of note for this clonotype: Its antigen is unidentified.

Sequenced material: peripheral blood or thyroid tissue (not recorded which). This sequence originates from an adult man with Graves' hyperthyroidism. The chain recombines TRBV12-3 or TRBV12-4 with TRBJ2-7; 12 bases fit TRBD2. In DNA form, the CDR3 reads TGTGCCAGCAGTCCCTCACTAGCGGGAGGCTACGAGCAGTACTTC. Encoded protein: CASSPSLAGGYEQYF.